The 4 T cell receptor beta chains presented below share a single source sample, sequenced in a study of metastatic and nonmetastatic thyroid tumors. None of the patients had undergone any treatment ahead of thyroid surgery. TCRdb reprocessed the PCR reads via MiXCR. The sample has about 33,000 clones; about a sixth are singletons. Material: blood. These receptor sequences come from a female donor with papillary thyroid cancer or a benign thyroid nodule (not recorded which). Some clones in this sample may be carry-over from other donors' samples.

As for this clone: This could be a read error, since a much larger clone is one nucleotide away. The rearrangement links TRBV25-1 to TRBJ2-2; TRBD1 matches 7 bases. The CDR3 contains 15 residues. Trimming removed 8 bases from V and 2 bases from J; junction bases left unmatched: 8. The germline V gene has CDR1 MGHDK and CDR2 SYGVNS. In nucleotides, the CDR3 is TGTGCCAGCCCTATGTACAGGGGCAACACCGGGGAGCTGTTTTTT. Its translation: CASPMYRGNTGELFF.

At least ten counts were recorded for this clone. The chain couples TRBV9 to TRBJ2-7; no reliable D call. Germline CDR1 SGDLS, CDR2 YYNGEE. CDR3 length equals 15 residues. V was trimmed by 4 bases and J by 0 bases, leaving 14 bases between them. CDR3 bases: TGTGCCAGCAGCAGAGGCGTTAGCAGCTCCTACGAGCAGTACTTC. Amino acid sequence: CASSRGVSSSYEQYF.

Note on this clone: An end of the junction does not agree with germline; a read error may underlie this. This chain links TRBV6-5 with TRBJ1-1; D is ambiguous. The CDR3 length is 16 residues. Looked up from germline, CDR1 is MNHEY and CDR2 is SVGAGI. CDR3 nucleotide sequence: TGTGCCAGCGGTTACTCGAGTATCAGCTCTCGAGGGAAAGCTTTCTTT. Protein sequence: CASGYSSISSRGKAFF.

The chain combines TRBV7-2 with TRBJ2-7; D uncertain. CDR1 SGHTA and CDR2 FQGNSA come from the germline V gene. The CDR3 consists of 14 residues. The germline V and J ends were trimmed by 0 bases and 7 bases, with 13 bases remaining between them. CDR3 in amino acids: CASSLALRMGEQYF. CDR3 DNA sequence: TGTGCCAGCAGCTTAGCGCTAAGGATGGGGGAGCAGTACTTC. Combining the CDR3 with reference TRBV7-2 and TRBJ2-7 gives the whole variable domain GAGVSQSPSNKVTEKGKDVELRCDPISGHTALYWYRQSLGQGLEFLIYFQGNSAPDKSGLPSDRFSAERTGGSVSTLTIQRTQQEDSAVYLCASSLALRMGEQYFGPGTRLTVT.